The source of this T cell receptor (beta chain) is a study of CD8+ T cells in alopecia areata. Turning to the study itself: Treated patients were dosed with oral tofacitinib, taking 5 to 10 mg twice daily. The study, taken as a whole, reports: In lesional scalp, particularly from alopecia totalis/universalis, clonality was higher than in normal scalp.

Noted treatment: oral pan-JAK inhibitor, 5-10 mg twice daily. Trimming removed 5 bases at V and 6 bases at J, with 14 bases between. Germline CDR1 reads PRHDT; CDR2 reads FYEKMQ (reference sequence). The CDR3 totals 13 residues. A word on this clone: Antigen: not known.

cDNA reverse transcribed from extracted RNA served as the sequencing template. TCRdb's table, derived via immunoSEQ multiplex PCR, lists solely in-frame clones and lacks some. The sample lists 150,000 to 200,000 clones; 51% were seen once. This TCR was sampled from a human donor with alopecia areata. The specimen comprised CD8+ T cells sorted from blood, sampled around week 54, from a patient treated with tofacitinib. The chain joins TRBV13 to TRBJ2-7; D is tentatively TRBD1 or TRBD2 (5 bases each). The CDR3 is CASSARGRGEQYF. CDR3 DNA: TGTGCCAGCAGCGCCCGGGGTAGGGGCGAGCAGTACTTC.